What follows are 29 T cell receptor beta chains derived from one specimen sequenced in a study of T cells in Graves' hyperthyroidism and ophthalmopathy. From RNA transcripts, TCR beta CDR3 regions were amplified. TCR CDR3 underwent first-round RT-PCR with the HTBI primer set. TCRdb used MiXCR to reprocess the multiplex PCR reads, holding one entry per CDR3 protein. Among under 600,000 distinct CDR3 sequences listed, 16% were seen once. The sequencing sample was made of blood. Receptor source: a woman between 35 and 50 years old with Graves' ophthalmopathy.

This clonotype was found a few times. V and J are TRBV6-1 and TRBJ1-5; no clear D. The length of the CDR3 is 14 residues. CDR1 and CDR2 (germline): MNHNS, SASEGT. Trimming removed 5 bases at V and 0 bases at J, with 8 bases between. CDR3: CASSFTDSNQPQHF. CDR3 coding DNA: TGTGCCAGCAGTTTTACGGATAGCAATCAGCCCCAGCATTTT.

This chain connects TRBV7-6 to TRBJ2-1; 8 bases line up with TRBD2. The CDR3 extends over 16 amino acids. The ends lost 5 bases at V and 8 bases at J; junction bases unmatched: 14. Germline values: CDR1 SGHVS, CDR2 FNYEAQ. The CDR3 reads CASSIFSGDRSDEQFF. The CDR3 DNA sequence: TGTGCCAGCAGCATATTTAGCGGGGACCGCTCGGATGAGCAGTTCTTC.

The table lists this clonotype with many counts. The rearrangement uses TRBV2 and TRBJ1-1, with D perhaps TRBD1 (6 bases). The length of the CDR3 is 15 residues. Trimming took off 1 base at V and 1 base at J, with 10 bases between the two ends. Germline assignment: CDR1 SNHLY and CDR2 FYNNEI. The CDR3 DNA is TGTGCCAGCAGTGAAGTCGGGACACCGAACACTGAAGCTTTCTTT. Its protein product is CASSEVGTPNTEAFF.

The sample holds a few counts of this clonotype. The J gene is TRBJ2-3, the V gene TRBV6-1; 8 bases are shared with TRBD2. The J segment lost 2 bases and the V segment lost 6 bases, leaving 10 bases of the junction unmatched. This CDR3 has 16 residues. Per germline, CDR1 MNHNS and CDR2 SASEGT. CDR3 loop: CASRASLAEATDTQYF. CDR3 in DNA: TGTGCCAGCAGGGCCTCACTAGCGGAGGCCACAGATACGCAGTATTTT.

This clonotype was detected many times. The chain recombines TRBV20-1 with TRBJ2-7, with D unclear. Germline V gene sequence: CDR1 DFQATT, CDR2 SNEGSKA (reference sequence). The CDR3 is 16 amino acids. V was shortened by 1 base and J by 0 bases, with 16 bases between the two germline ends. The DNA of the CDR3 is TGCAGTGCTAGAGTGGGTTATGGTCTACCCTCCTACGAGCAGTACTTC. This gives the protein CSARVGYGLPSYEQYF.

In its sample, this clonotype was seen many times. The chain combines TRBV2 with TRBJ1-2; D uncertain. Germline-derived CDR1 and CDR2 are SNHLY and FYNNEI. V gave up 8 bases and J gave up 2 bases, with 12 bases separating them. The CDR3 spans 13 residues. In DNA, the CDR3 is TGTGCCAGCCCAGGACGGACGAACTATGGCTACACCTTC. Translation gives CASPGRTNYGYTF.

This clonotype was detected a few times. V is TRBV7-9 and J is TRBJ2-3, with TRBD1 identical over 9 bases. The CDR3 length is 18 residues. V gave up 7 bases and J gave up 5 bases; unmatched junction bases: 19. Germline values: CDR1 SEHNR, CDR2 FQNEAQ (reference sequence). In nucleotides, the CDR3 is TGTGCCAGCACCCCGGGAACACAGGGGGCGTTATACTTAGATACGCAGTATTTT. Its protein is CASTPGTQGALYLDTQYF.

The chain employs TRBV5-5 and TRBJ1-5, with TRBD1 matching over 9 bases. V lost 2 bases to trimming and J lost 4 bases; unmatched junction nucleotides: 7. The CDR3 totals 16 residues. The germline V gene has CDR1 SGHKS and CDR2 YYEKEE (reference sequence). CDR3 loop: CASSFTGGAGNQPQHF. CDR3 nucleotide sequence: TGTGCCAGCAGCTTTACAGGGGGCGCGGGGAATCAGCCCCAGCATTTT.

At least ten counts were recorded for this clonotype. This chain uses TRBV20-1 with TRBJ2-1; TRBD2 aligns across 7 bases. V shed 6 bases and J 7 bases; nucleotides not matched to a gene: 18. The germline V gene has CDR1 DFQATT and CDR2 SNEGSKA (reference sequence). There are 16 residues in the CDR3. This chain's CDR3 is CSAGGSGKGVRNEQFF. The DNA for the CDR3 is TGCAGTGCCGGGGGGAGCGGGAAAGGCGTGAGGAATGAGCAGTTCTTC.

This clonotype was observed many times. The chain combines TRBV20-1 with TRBJ2-3, with D perhaps being TRBD1 or TRBD2 (5 bases each). Germline V gene lookup returns CDR1 DFQATT and CDR2 SNEGSKA (reference sequence). Trimming stripped 2 bases from V and 3 bases from J, with 21 bases between. CDR3 size: 17 residues. The CDR3 loop reads CSARKQGTFGVTDTQYF. The DNA of the CDR3 is TGCAGTGCTAGAAAGCAAGGGACGTTTGGGGTGACAGATACGCAGTATTTT.

This clonotype has a count of ten or more. The chain recombines TRBV2 with TRBJ1-6, with 7 nucleotides matching TRBD1. V gave up 4 bases and J gave up 6 bases; unmatched junction bases: 6. Per the germline V gene, CDR1 is SNHLY and CDR2 is FYNNEI. This CDR3 contains 15 residues. Here the CDR3 reads CASSAQGEGNSPLHF. The DNA for the CDR3 is TGTGCCAGCAGTGCGCAGGGGGAAGGTAATTCACCCCTCCACTTT.

V and J are TRBV4-1 and TRBJ2-1; 8 bases line up with TRBD1. V shed 1 base, J shed 5 bases, and the junction held 7 bases outside the gene matches. The CDR3 loop spans 16 amino acids. Germline CDR1 and CDR2: MGHRA and YSYEKL. Here the CDR3 DNA reads TGCGCCAGCAGCCAAGGGACAGGGTTAACTGACAATGAGCAGTTCTTC. It is translated as CASSQGTGLTDNEQFF.

This clonotype was picked up many times. The chain employs TRBV30 and TRBJ2-6; D gene uncertain. The CDR3 is 14 residues long. The V end was cut by 1 base, the J end by 0 bases, with 4 bases between. Germline V CDR1 and CDR2: GTSNPN, SVGIG (reference sequence). For the CDR3, the DNA is TGTGCCTGGAGTGGTGGCTCTGGGGCCAACGTCCTGACTTTC. Protein product: CAWSGGSGANVLTF. Using reference TRBV30 and TRBJ2-6 for the parts outside the CDR3, the full variable domain is SQTIHQWPATLVQPVGSPLSLECTVEGTSNPNLYWYRQAAGRGLQLLFYSVGIGQISSEVPQNLSASRPQDRQFILSSKKLLLSDSGFYLCAWSGGSGANVLTFGAGSRLTVL.

This CDR3 is CASSQGWVGANEKLFF. The CDR3 region has the DNA TGTGCCAGCAGCCAAGGATGGGTAGGGGCAAATGAAAAACTGTTTTTT. The V and J genes are TRBV3-1 and TRBJ1-4; D possibly corresponds to TRBD1 (5 bases). The CDR3 covers 16 residues. Germline values: CDR1 LGHDT, CDR2 YNNKEL (reference sequence). Trimming cost V 1 base and J 5 bases, with 14 bases left between them.

This clonotype occurred a few times. This chain connects TRBV12-3 or TRBV12-4 to TRBJ2-7; TRBD1 agrees at 8 bases. Trimming took 3 bases from V and 4 from J; bases not matched to a gene: 5. This CDR3 is 14 amino acids long. The CDR3 protein is CASSFQGAQYEQYF. DNA for the CDR3: TGTGCCAGCAGTTTTCAGGGGGCGCAATACGAGCAGTACTTC.

The sample holds a few counts of this clonotype. The chain couples TRBV6-1 to TRBJ2-7; 9 bases match TRBD2. The CDR3 is 15 residues long. The germline CDR1 and CDR2 sequences are MNHNS and SASEGT. The trim removed 7 bases at V and 7 bases at J, leaving 14 bases unmatched. This CDR3 is CASNVGGGGAGEQYF. CDR3 nucleotides: TGTGCCAGCAACGTCGGTGGCGGGGGGGCCGGGGAGCAGTACTTC.

This clonotype was counted at least ten times. The CDR3 bases are TGTGCCAGCAGTTTGGGGACAGGGTCTAATGAAAAACTGTTTTTT. It yields the protein CASSLGTGSNEKLFF. The rearrangement joins TRBV12-3 or TRBV12-4 to TRBJ1-4; TRBD1 matches at 9 bases. The CDR3 spans 15 residues. The J segment lost 3 bases and the V segment lost 3 bases, leaving 2 bases of the junction unmatched.

Many counts were recorded for this clonotype. The V gene is TRBV7-2, the J gene TRBJ1-1, with D perhaps matching TRBD1 (5 bases). The CDR3 spans 15 residues. V dropped 5 bases and J dropped 1 base, with 14 bases sitting between them. From germline, CDR1 is SGHTA and CDR2 FQGNSA. DNA of the CDR3: TGTGCCAGCAGCCCAAGAACCACAGGGAACACTGAAGCTTTCTTT. Translated, it gives CASSPRTTGNTEAFF.

At least ten counts were recorded for this clonotype. The chain joins TRBV7-9 to TRBJ2-3; 11 bases are shared with TRBD2. In germline, CDR1 is SEHNR, CDR2 FQNEAQ (reference sequence). The V gene end was trimmed by 5 bases and the J gene end by 4 bases; junction bases not matched to a gene: 5. This CDR3 contains 15 residues. The CDR3 reads CASSTTSGSADTQYF. CDR3 nucleotides: TGTGCCAGCAGCACAACTAGCGGGAGTGCAGATACGCAGTATTTT.

This clonotype has ten or more counts. The CDR3 region is CASSLGTGASEQYF. In nucleotides, the CDR3 is TGTGCCAGCAGCCTAGGGACAGGGGCTTCCGAGCAGTACTTC. The chain links TRBV2 to TRBJ2-7; 10 nucleotides line up with TRBD1. V shed 6 bases, J shed 6 bases, and the junction held 8 bases outside the gene matches. Germline lookup yields CDR1 SNHLY and CDR2 FYNNEI. The CDR3 length is 14 residues.

The CDR3 sequence is CASSVEAAGGTDTQYF. As DNA, the CDR3 is TGTGCCAGCAGCGTAGAGGCCGCAGGGGGAACAGATACGCAGTATTTT. The rearrangement links TRBV9 to TRBJ2-3; the match to TRBD1 covers 7 bases. Germline CDR1 is SGDLS and CDR2 is YYNGEE. The CDR3 consists of 16 residues. The ends lost 0 bases at V and 3 bases at J; junction bases unmatched: 7.

This clonotype was counted at least ten times. The chain recombines TRBV3-1 with TRBJ2-3, with TRBD2 identical over 11 bases. CDR3 size: 18 residues. The V and J ends lost 0 bases and 3 bases, in that order; junction bases with no gene match: 8. In germline, CDR1 is LGHDT, CDR2 YNNKEL (reference sequence). CDR3 protein: CASSQERLAGGRTDTQYF. For the CDR3, the DNA is TGTGCCAGCAGCCAAGAGAGGCTAGCGGGAGGTAGGACAGATACGCAGTATTTT.

This clonotype was detected many times. V is TRBV2 and J is TRBJ1-1; 7 bases map to TRBD1. The V and J ends lost 5 bases and 6 bases, in that order; junction bases with no gene match: 6. Germline CDR1 reads SNHLY; CDR2 reads FYNNEI. The CDR3 is 13 residues long. The DNA of the CDR3 is TGTGCCAGCAGTTCTCAGGGGGTCGCTGAAGCTTTCTTT. Translation gives CASSSQGVAEAFF.

This clonotype was counted at least ten times. This rearrangement joins TRBV18 to TRBJ1-1; D not certain. The V end was cut by 3 bases, the J end by 2 bases, with 10 bases between. The CDR3 is 14 amino acids. Germline V gene data show CDR1 as KGHSH and CDR2 as LQKENI. CDR3: CASSPPKANTEAFF. For the CDR3, the DNA is TGTGCCAGCTCACCTCCGAAGGCAAACACTGAAGCTTTCTTT.

This clonotype was seen at least ten times. The chain couples TRBV12-3 or TRBV12-4 to TRBJ2-1; 8 nucleotides match TRBD2. The CDR3 totals 13 residues. With 6 bases clipped from V and 6 bases from J, the junction kept 4 bases outside the gene matches. The chain's CDR3 is CASRTSALNEQFF. CDR3 DNA sequence: TGTGCCAGCAGGACTAGCGCCCTCAATGAGCAGTTCTTC.

This clonotype was observed a single time. The V and J genes are TRBV19 and TRBJ2-2; D ambiguous. V lost 3 bases and J 0 bases, leaving 8 bases between the germline ends. CDR1 and CDR2 from the germline V gene are LNHDA and SQIVND (reference sequence). The CDR3 is made up of 15 amino acids. CDR3 region: CASSMYGTNTGELFF. CDR3 DNA: TGTGCCAGTAGTATGTACGGTACGAACACCGGGGAGCTGTTTTTT.

This clonotype was recorded at least ten times. The chain has TRBV5-1 and TRBJ2-7; 9 nucleotides align to TRBD1. CDR1 is SGHRS and CDR2 is YFSETQ in the germline V gene. With 4 bases clipped from V and 6 bases from J, the junction kept 5 bases outside the gene matches. The CDR3 length is 13 residues. The CDR3 DNA reads as TGCGCCAGCAGCGGACAGGGGACTGGCGAGCAGTACTTC. Its translation is CASSGQGTGEQYF.

The chain carries TRBV2 and TRBJ2-2; 13 bases match TRBD2. This CDR3 spans 19 amino acids. Trimming at V came to 6 bases and at J to 7 bases, leaving 17 bases not matched to a gene. The germline V gene encodes CDR1 SNHLY and CDR2 FYNNEI. CDR3 region: CASSPRTGTSGMVVGELFF. The CDR3 DNA follows: TGTGCCAGCAGCCCCCGAACCGGGACTAGCGGGATGGTGGTCGGGGAGCTGTTTTTT.

This clonotype was detected ten times or more. The V and J genes are TRBV4-1 and TRBJ2-3; 10 nucleotides line up with TRBD2. V gave up 2 bases and J gave up 6 bases; unmatched junction bases: 5. Germline assignment: CDR1 MGHRA and CDR2 YSYEKL. The CDR3 length is 15 residues. CDR3 in amino acids: CASSQPSGGRDTQYF. The CDR3 DNA follows: TGCGCCAGCAGCCAACCTAGCGGGGGTAGGGATACGCAGTATTTT.